These 25 T cell receptor beta chains were all obtained from the same sample, sequenced in a study of CD8 T cells in Susac syndrome. When the RNA was reverse transcribed, random hexamers were used with an input of roughly 0.45 to 1 ug. One entry per CDR3 protein, called by TCRdb with MiXCR from the immunoSEQ multiplex PCR reads. The sample consists of some 160,000 distinct CDR3 sequences, roughly 95% of them appearing once. The sequenced material came from CD8+ T cells from PBMCs. The source of these receptors is a human donor with multiple sclerosis.

This CDR3 is CASSDRTDTQYF. In DNA, the CDR3 is TGTGCCAGCAGTGACCGCACAGATACGCAGTATTTT. V and J are TRBV28 and TRBJ2-3; no reliable D call. Germline V lookup: CDR1 MDHEN, CDR2 SYDVKM. The length of the CDR3 is 12 residues. V dropped 5 bases and J dropped 1 base, with 4 bases sitting between them.

The chain couples TRBV7-6 to TRBJ2-1, with no clear D. The V gene's germline CDR1 is SGHVS and CDR2 FNYEAQ. V was shortened by 4 bases and J by 10 bases, with 14 bases between the two germline ends. This CDR3 is 13 amino acids long. In DNA, the CDR3 is TGTGCCAGCAGCTCACCCCCCAATGGAGAGCAGTTCTTC. As protein: CASSSPPNGEQFF.

This sequence joins TRBV7-8 and TRBJ2-5; TRBD1 aligns across 8 bases. CDR1 SGHVS and CDR2 FQNEAQ come from the germline V gene. The V and J ends lost 3 bases and 2 bases, in that order; junction bases with no gene match: 2. The CDR3 loop spans 14 amino acids. CDR3 in DNA: TGTGCCAGCAGCTTGGGACAGGATCAAGAGACCCAGTACTTC. Its translation: CASSLGQDQETQYF.

This clonotype has just one count. V is TRBV27 and J is TRBJ1-5; TRBD1 agrees at 8 bases. The CDR3 runs 15 residues. Germline V gives CDR1 MNHEY, CDR2 SMNVEV (reference sequence). Trimming removed 6 bases from V and 5 bases from J; junction bases left unmatched: 9. The CDR3 is CASSLGQGGHQPQHF. The CDR3 DNA reads TGTGCCAGCAGCCTCGGACAGGGAGGGCATCAGCCCCAGCATTTT.

V is TRBV15 and J is TRBJ2-1; 11 bases map to TRBD2. With 0 bases clipped from V and 6 bases from J, the junction kept 1 base outside the gene matches. Per germline, CDR1 LNHNV and CDR2 YYDKDF (reference sequence). The CDR3 length is 15 residues. CDR3 DNA: TGTGCCACCAGCAGAGATAGCGGGGGGGCCAATGAGCAGTTCTTC. This encodes CATSRDSGGANEQFF.

The chain has TRBV7-9 and TRBJ2-4; D may correspond to TRBD1 or TRBD2 (5 bases each). V lost 4 bases and J 6 bases, leaving 13 bases between the germline ends. The CDR3 totals 14 residues. The germline V gene has CDR1 SEHNR and CDR2 FQNEAQ (reference sequence). CDR3 DNA: TGTGCCAGCAGCTCTGAGGGGTCAAGAAACATTCAGTACTTC. Amino acid sequence: CASSSEGSRNIQYF.

This clonotype has only one observation. The chain carries TRBV29-1 and TRBJ2-5, with D possibly TRBD2 on 6 matching bases. Germline CDR1 and CDR2: SQVTM and ANQGSEA. Trimming took 1 base from V and 1 from J, leaving 25 bases between them. The CDR3 is 19 amino acids. Written as DNA, the CDR3 is TGCAGCGTTGAAGGTACGGGACTTTGGAGAGCATTTTCCCAAGAGACCCAGTACTTC. Its protein is CSVEGTGLWRAFSQETQYF. Variable domain in full (rest from reference TRBV29-1 and TRBJ2-5): SAVISQKPSRDICQRGTSLTIQCQVDSQVTMMFWYRQQPGQSLTLIATANQGSEATYESGFVIDKFPISRPNLTFSTLTVSNMSPEDSSIYLCSVEGTGLWRAFSQETQYFGPGTRLLVL.

This chain uses TRBV7-8 with TRBJ1-6; TRBD1 aligns across 7 bases. The CDR3 covers 16 residues. Germline V CDR1 and CDR2: SGHVS, FQNEAQ. Unmatched junction bases numbered 5, after V lost 0 bases and J lost 6 bases. Here the CDR3 DNA reads TGTGCCAGCAGCTTAGCTCTGACAGGGAGTAATTCACCCCTCCACTTT. Translating it yields CASSLALTGSNSPLHF.

V is TRBV5-1 and J is TRBJ2-5; D might be TRBD1 (6 bases). The V gene lost 4 bases and the J gene lost 4 bases, with 11 bases spanning the gap. The length of the CDR3 is 13 residues. Germline V gives CDR1 SGHRS, CDR2 YFSETQ. CDR3 nucleotides: TGCGCCAGCAGCCTCAACAGGGTAGAGACCCAGTACTTC. Amino acid sequence: CASSLNRVETQYF.

The rearrangement links TRBV9 to TRBJ2-6; D unclear. This CDR3 has 15 residues. Germline V lookup: CDR1 SGDLS, CDR2 YYNGEE. With 4 bases removed from V and 5 bases from J, the gap between germline ends came to 13 bases. CDR3 sequence reads: CASSSDGLRANVLTF. CDR3 in DNA: TGTGCCAGCAGCAGTGACGGGCTAAGGGCCAACGTCCTGACTTTC.

The V gene is TRBV12-3 or TRBV12-4, the J gene TRBJ2-3; D is unresolved. The CDR3 spans 14 residues. The V end was cut by 1 base, the J end by 2 bases, with 7 bases between. CDR3 amino acids: CASSLGTTTDTQYF. DNA of the CDR3: TGTGCCAGCAGTTTAGGGACCACCACAGATACGCAGTATTTT.

The chain couples TRBV2 to TRBJ1-6; 7 bases agree with TRBD1. The CDR3 sequence is 13 residues long. Germline CDR1 and CDR2: SNHLY and FYNNEI. Losses at the gene ends were 6 bases for V and 5 bases for J; bases not matched to a gene: 1. CDR3 sequence: CASSDRDNSPLHF. In DNA form, the CDR3 reads TGTGCCAGCAGCGACAGGGATAATTCACCCCTCCACTTT.

The chain couples TRBV4-1 to TRBJ1-5, with 9 positions matching TRBD1. After removal of 0 bases from V and 5 bases from J, the junction contained 5 bases not matched to a gene. The CDR3 loop spans 16 amino acids. Germline CDR1 is MGHRA and CDR2 is YSYEKL. CDR3 in DNA: TGCGCCAGCAGCCAAGAGGGCGGACAGGGGTATCAGCCCCAGCATTTT. This translates into CASSQEGGQGYQPQHF.

This chain joins TRBV27 and TRBJ2-2, with 8 bases identical to TRBD2. Germline V gives CDR1 MNHEY, CDR2 SMNVEV (reference sequence). After removal of 5 bases from V and 0 bases from J, the junction contained 5 bases not matched to a gene. The CDR3 is 16 amino acids. CDR3 residues: CASSLQLAANTGELFF. Written as DNA, the CDR3 is TGTGCCAGCAGTCTACAACTAGCGGCGAACACCGGGGAGCTGTTTTTT.

The table lists this clonotype with a count of one. This chain's CDR3 is CATSRDLTPTNEKLFF. CDR3 in DNA: TGTGCCACCAGCAGAGACCTGACTCCAACTAATGAAAAACTGTTTTTT. This rearrangement joins TRBV15 to TRBJ1-4; D is undetermined. Germline CDR1 is LNHNV and CDR2 is YYDKDF (reference sequence). The CDR3 is 16 residues long. V was cut by 0 bases and J by 0 bases, with 8 bases left in between.

CDR3 protein: CSALSGRSYEQYF. CDR3 sequence (DNA): TGCAGTGCGCTTAGCGGGAGAAGCTACGAGCAGTACTTC. The chain links TRBV20-1 to TRBJ2-7; TRBD2 aligns across 9 bases. Germline lookup yields CDR1 DFQATT and CDR2 SNEGSKA (reference sequence). This CDR3 comprises 13 residues. V was clipped by 6 bases and J by 3 bases; unmatched bases: 6.

This clonotype was counted a single time. The chain recombines TRBV29-1 with TRBJ2-1; unclear D gene. The CDR3 spans 12 residues. The V gene's germline CDR1 is SQVTM and CDR2 ANQGSEA. V shed 4 bases and J shed 9 bases, with 13 bases lying between them. The CDR3 protein is CSVGRTDGEQFF. DNA of the CDR3: TGCAGCGTTGGGCGTACTGATGGTGAGCAGTTCTTC.

This chain uses TRBV13 with TRBJ2-1; 12 positions agree with TRBD2. V shed 4 bases, J shed 6 bases, and the junction held 4 bases outside the gene matches. This CDR3 has 15 residues. The germline gives CDR1 PRHDT, CDR2 FYEKMQ (reference sequence). The chain's CDR3 is CASSSGTSGFNEQFF. In nucleotides, the CDR3 is TGTGCCAGCAGCTCCGGGACTAGCGGGTTCAATGAGCAGTTCTTC.

DNA for the CDR3: TGTGCCAGCAGCGGGACCCTACACTCCTACACAGATACGCAGTATTTT. Amino acid sequence: CASSGTLHSYTDTQYF. The chain joins TRBV9 to TRBJ2-3; unclear D gene. V lost 3 bases and J lost 2, with 16 bases in between. CDR1 is SGDLS and CDR2 is YYNGEE in the germline V gene. The CDR3 contains 16 residues.

This chain joins TRBV27 and TRBJ2-4; tentatively, D is TRBD1 (5 bases). Trimming cost V 3 bases and J 3 bases, with 12 bases left between them. CDR3 length: 15 amino acids. Germline V CDR1 and CDR2: MNHEY, SMNVEV (reference sequence). Written as DNA, the CDR3 is TGTGCCAGCAGTTTCAGCGCAAGGGGCAAAAACATTCAGTACTTC. Translation gives CASSFSARGKNIQYF.

The V gene is TRBV4-1, the J gene TRBJ1-1; possibly TRBD1 for D (6 bases). Between the trimmed V and J ends, which lost 2 bases and 1 base, there was a span of 8 bases. The V gene's germline CDR1 is MGHRA and CDR2 YSYEKL. This CDR3 contains 14 residues. CDR3 sequence reads: CASSQPGQNTEAFF. The CDR3 nucleotides are TGCGCCAGCAGCCAACCGGGACAGAACACTGAAGCTTTCTTT.

V usage is TRBV7-9 and J usage is TRBJ1-5; D gene unclear. The CDR3 totals 15 residues. Germline V gene data show CDR1 as SEHNR and CDR2 as FQNEAQ (reference sequence). The V and J ends lost 4 bases and 1 base respectively, with 11 bases between them. Here the CDR3 DNA reads TGTGCCAGCAGCTCGCTGGAAGGGAGCAATCAGCCCCAGCATTTT. Protein product: CASSSLEGSNQPQHF.

This chain joins TRBV12-3 or TRBV12-4 and TRBJ2-2, with 7 bases that match TRBD1. J gave up 0 bases and V 6 bases, and 4 bases lay outside the gene matches. CDR3 length: 15 amino acids. The CDR3 nucleotides are TGTGCCAGCAGGGGACAGTTCGCGAACACCGGGGAGCTGTTTTTT. Translated, it gives CASRGQFANTGELFF.

The gene calls are TRBV12-3 or TRBV12-4 and TRBJ2-5; 8 bases align to TRBD1. The CDR3 extends over 14 amino acids. Unmatched junction bases numbered 3, after V lost 2 bases and J lost 4 bases. CDR3 loop: CASSLYDRGETQYF. CDR3 DNA sequence: TGTGCCAGCAGTTTATACGACAGGGGAGAGACCCAGTACTTC.

The chain links TRBV5-1 to TRBJ1-1, with D hard to call. V lost 3 bases and J lost 0, with 9 bases in between. The CDR3 length is 14 residues. CDR1 is SGHRS, CDR2 YFSETQ, per germline. DNA for the CDR3: TGCGCCAGCAGCTGGCGGGGTATGAACACTGAAGCTTTCTTT. Protein sequence: CASSWRGMNTEAFF. The entire variable domain, with the rest obtained from reference TRBV5-1 and TRBJ1-1, is as follows: KAGVTQTPRYLIKTRGQQVTLSCSPISGHRSVSWYQQTPGQGLQFLFEYFSETQRNKGNFPGRFSGRQFSNSRSEMNVSTLELGDSALYLCASSWRGMNTEAFFGQGTRLTVV.